What follows describes a single T cell receptor (beta chain). Its target antigen remains unknown. The input lacks base qualities; no much larger clone sits a single base away. Read against the paper, the sample's time point label means: pre-treatment baseline. Blood samples were taken before treatment (T0) and at week 3 (W3), following the first cycle of checkpoint blockade. Except for a couple of patients with rapid clinical progression, response was assessed 12 weeks after the first infusion by RECIST 1.1; disease control meant complete response, partial response or stable disease. Patients were not eligible if they had prior systemic cancer treatment, concomitant immunosuppressant therapy or synchronous other active malignancies. TCR beta was sequenced in both bulk PBMC and plasma cell-free DNA in order to track circulating cells as well as T cell turnover. Lymphoprep and SepMate tubes were used to isolate PBMC from blood, and red cell lysis was then performed. QIAamp DNA Blood Mini kits were used to extract DNA from PBMC and from sorted T cell subsets.

For every bulk PBMC sample, a fixed 350 ng of DNA was loaded. TCR beta CDR3 sequences were amplified from genomic DNA using the immunoSEQ TCRb Assay kit according to manufacturer instructions. The KAPA Library Quantification Kit for Illumina platforms was used to quantify pooled libraries by qPCR. Pooled libraries were clustered at about 0.55-1.1 pM and sequenced on an Illumina NextSeq 500. The study's processing was this. TCR data were analyzed using immunoSEQ ANALYZER and the R LymphoSeq package. A rearrangement efficiency score was calculated as productive divided by the sum of productive and non-productive CDR3 sequences. Clonality was measured with the Gini coefficient and diversity with the Renyi index at alpha=1, compared pairwise between timepoints within each patient. In LymphoSeq, clonal relatedness was computed with an edit distance of 3 and repertoire similarity was computed with the Bhattacharyya coefficient. To classify response, a linear discriminant analysis based on week-3 changes in clonality and diversity was built with the R MASS and caret packages. TCRdb stores this immuneACCESS table with in-frame sequences only. Part of the clones is absent; in the studies checked, under half of the shortfall reflects unresolved V genes, and no reason is known for the rest. V, J and clone size are taken as reported in that table, and D and trimming were inferred from the DNA itself. Here the sample has 7,000 or so clones; over 60% occur a single time. Around 28% of the sample is held by the ten biggest clonotypes.

The entry originates in a study of blood T cell dynamics during melanoma immunotherapy (dated by TCRdb to 2018 to 2021). Study-level background: All patients had metastatic melanoma and were given first-line pembrolizumab or nivolumab plus ipilimumab as standard of care in the United Kingdom. To identify early correlates of response, the study profiled peripheral T cell receptor repertoires in patients with metastatic melanoma before and after one cycle of checkpoint inhibitor therapy. The training cohort consisted of consecutive patients, while an additional independent group of patients from the same centre was pooled to form an external validation set.

The germline V gene provides CDR1 WSHSY and CDR2 SAAADI. From cysteine to phenylalanine, the CDR3 is 15 amino acids long. Kept here is only the CDR3 DNA, which spans 45 bases and is read in frame from base 1. Germline trimming amounts to 8 bases on V and 6 bases on J, with 11 as the count of junction bases outside the gene matches. Results the study describes overall, beyond this receptor: The relatively small sample size was acknowledged as a potential limitation on generalization of the results. The study was unable to establish whether the T cell clones driving the repertoire changes were melanoma-specific or instead reflected general immune activation. Unlike progressors, patients who went on to achieve disease control showed a bifurcated reorganization of the PBMC repertoire at W3, with either increased clonality or increased diversity.

The chain is encoded by TRBV10-2 joined to TRBJ2-7, with 12 bases in between that match TRBD1. Sequencing used blood, obtained from a patient treated with checkpoint blockade. The source of this sequence is a human donor with melanoma. For the CDR3, the sequence is CASQFVGTGGSEQYF. Read as DNA, the sequence is TGCGCCAGCCAATTTGTAGGGACAGGGGGCTCCGAGCAGTACTTC.